This TCR beta chain was captured in a study of blood T cell repertoires in COVID-19. On the study more broadly: The origin of the acute and convalescent COVID-19 samples was the United States, Italy and Spain. PBMCs, B-cell-depleted T cells, or T cells were the source of the cDNA or gDNA that made up the material.

This clone was seen more than once but under ten times. In the original analysis: Amplification of reference gene primers was used by the study to estimate nucleated cell counts. TCRdb keeps only in-frame clones here, not all; method: immunoSEQ multiplex PCR. Clonal size and the V and J genes are those of that table, whereas D and trimming came from the DNA. The sample has around 180,000 clones, 75% to 85% seen once. Germline lookup yields CDR1 SGHAT and CDR2 FQNNGV. The V gene lost 1 base and the J gene lost 3 bases, with 6 bases spanning the gap. CDR3 size: 13 residues. The chain links TRBV11-2 to TRBJ1-1; no clear D. This TCR was recovered from a human donor in a cohort sampled during active COVID-19. Input material: peripheral blood. CDR3 amino acids: CASSLGVDTEAFF. CDR3 coding DNA: TGTGCCAGCAGCTTAGGAGTGGACACTGAAGCTTTCTTT. The full variable domain, with the rest looked up from reference TRBV11-2 and TRBJ1-1, is EAGVAQSPRYKIIEKRQSVAFWCNPISGHATLYWYQQILGQGPKLLIQFQNNGVVDDSQLPKDRFSAERLKGVDSTLKIQPAKLEDSAVYLCASSLGVDTEAFFGQGTRLTVV.